One and the same sample provided the 27 T cell receptor beta chains below, sequenced in a study of Graves' ophthalmopathy and Graves' hyperthyroidism. Scientists amplified the TCR beta CDR3 regions from RNA transcripts. HTBI primers were employed in first-round RT-PCR, then a second-round multiplex PCR followed. TCRdb redid the calling of the multiplex PCR reads with MiXCR, one entry per CDR3 protein. The repertoire holds roughly 1.1 million distinct CDR3 sequences, with about 36% as singletons. The specimen sequenced was peripheral blood or thyroid tissue (not recorded which). These TCRs come from an adult man with Graves' hyperthyroidism.

About this clonotype: A much more abundant neighbour one base away suggests this may be a read error. The rearrangement links TRBV9 to TRBJ2-5; 9 nucleotides line up with TRBD1. This CDR3 has 18 amino acids. The germline V gene encodes CDR1 SGDLS and CDR2 YYNGEE. The V segment lost 8 bases and the J segment 2 bases; nucleotides outside the gene matches: 19. In DNA, the CDR3 is TGTGCCAGAAGCCGCCCCAGTGGGACAGGGCAAGTTCAAGAGACCCAGTACTTC. Translated, it gives CARSRPSGTGQVQETQYF.

This clonotype was recorded at least ten times. J is TRBJ1-5 and V is TRBV20-1; D is ambiguous. CDR1 is DFQATT, CDR2 SNEGSKA, per germline (reference sequence). The CDR3 loop spans 9 amino acids. Trimming removed 7 bases from V and 6 bases from J, with 4 bases in between. In DNA form, the CDR3 reads TGCAGTGAAGGTCAGCCCCAGCATTTT. Protein product: CSEGQPQHF.

This clonotype was recorded a few times. Written as DNA, the CDR3 is TGTGCCAGCAGCACCCTTGGACTAGCGGAGAGCTCCTACGAGCAGTACTTC. Its protein product is CASSTLGLAESSYEQYF. The chain carries TRBV7-7 and TRBJ2-7; 10 positions match TRBD2. Germline V gene data show CDR1 as SSHAT and CDR2 as FNYEAQ (reference sequence). The CDR3 has 17 amino acids. J was trimmed by 0 bases and V by 5 bases; bases with no gene match: 10. The full variable domain, rest sourced from reference TRBV7-7 and TRBJ2-7, is GAGVSQSPRYKVTKRGQDVTLRCDPISSHATLYWYQQALGQGPEFLTYFNYEAQPDKSGLPSDRFSAERPEGSISTLTIQRTEQRDSAMYRCASSTLGLAESSYEQYFGPGTRLTVT.

This clonotype has at least ten counts. The chain combines TRBV5-5 with TRBJ1-4, with D possibly matching TRBD1 (6 bases). Germline loops: CDR1 SGHKS, CDR2 YYEKEE (reference sequence). V lost 1 base to trimming and J lost 6 bases, with 13 bases between them. The CDR3 is made up of 15 amino acids. The CDR3 region has the DNA TGTGCCAGCAGCTTGAGGGGGTTGGGGGATGAAAAACTGTTTTTT. This encodes CASSLRGLGDEKLFF.

This clonotype was observed a handful of times. The CDR3 reads CASSSALTGELFF. CDR3 sequence (DNA): TGTGCCAGCAGTTCTGCTTTAACCGGGGAGCTGTTTTTT. The chain couples TRBV6-5 to TRBJ2-2; D not certain. The germline gives CDR1 MNHEY, CDR2 SVGAGI. V was shortened by 4 bases and J by 5 bases, with 8 bases between the two germline ends. This CDR3 is 13 amino acids long.

This chain joins TRBV10-3 and TRBJ2-7, with D possibly being TRBD2 (5 bases). The CDR3 consists of 13 residues. With 7 bases removed from V and 2 bases from J, the gap between germline ends came to 12 bases. Germline V CDR1 and CDR2: ENHRY, SYGVKD. DNA of the CDR3: TGTGCCATCAAGGAGGCAGATCCCTACGAGCAGTACTTC. Translating it yields CAIKEADPYEQYF.

CDR3 loop: CASSGRDIISYEQYF. CDR3 nucleotide sequence: TGTGCCAGCAGCGGCCGGGACATAATCTCCTACGAGCAGTACTTC. The chain carries TRBV9 and TRBJ2-7; the D gene is possibly TRBD1 (6 bases). This CDR3 is built from 15 residues. The germline CDR1 and CDR2 sequences are SGDLS and YYNGEE. V was shortened by 3 bases and J by 0 bases, with 13 bases between the two germline ends.

This clonotype was counted at least ten times. This chain connects TRBV20-1 to TRBJ2-7, with no clear D. V shed 3 bases and J shed 4 bases, with 7 bases lying between them. This CDR3 is built from 11 residues. Germline V CDR1 and CDR2: DFQATT, SNEGSKA (reference sequence). The DNA for the CDR3 is TGCAGTGCTAGTAAAGGATACGAGCAGTACTTC. Its protein is CSASKGYEQYF.

To note about this clonotype: Given a much more abundant clone one base away, this may be a read error. This chain links TRBV4-3 with TRBJ1-6; D is unclear. V lost 0 bases and J 12 bases, leaving 15 bases between the germline ends. CDR3 length equals 15 residues. Germline CDR1 reads LGHNA; CDR2 reads YSLEER. CDR3 nucleotides: TGCGCCAGCAGCCAAGATATTAAGCGGGATTTACCCCTCCACTTT. This sequence encodes CASSQDIKRDLPLHF.

This clonotype showed up just a few times. The chain employs TRBV5-6 and TRBJ1-4, with D tentatively TRBD1 (5 bases). V shed 4 bases and J shed 4 bases, with 14 bases lying between them. The CDR3 consists of 15 residues. From germline, CDR1 is SGHDT and CDR2 YYEEEE. The CDR3 DNA follows: TGTGCCAGCAGCGTAGCCGGGACCCTTAATGAAAAACTGTTTTTT. It translates to CASSVAGTLNEKLFF.

In its sample, this clonotype was seen many times. The chain has TRBV10-3 and TRBJ2-3; TRBD2 aligns across 9 bases. Trimming removed 6 bases from V and 3 bases from J; junction bases left unmatched: 7. Germline V gene lookup returns CDR1 ENHRY and CDR2 SYGVKD. The CDR3 is 15 residues long. This CDR3 reads CAIRKAGGRTDTQYF. CDR3 coding DNA: TGTGCCATCAGAAAAGCGGGGGGCCGGACAGATACGCAGTATTTT.

This clonotype came up many times. This chain joins TRBV2 and TRBJ1-5; D unresolved. This CDR3 has 14 amino acids. Germline V gene data show CDR1 as SNHLY and CDR2 as FYNNEI. V was cut by 1 base and J by 1 base, with 5 bases left in between. The CDR3 here is CASSEVNSNQPQHF. As DNA, the CDR3 is TGTGCCAGCAGTGAAGTTAACAGCAATCAGCCCCAGCATTTT.

The chain joins TRBV19 to TRBJ1-2; TRBD1 agrees at 8 bases. The CDR3 covers 17 residues. Trimming at V came to 0 bases and at J to 3 bases, leaving 9 bases not matched to a gene. Germline loops: CDR1 LNHDA, CDR2 SQIVND (reference sequence). The CDR3 nucleotides are TGTGCCAGTAGTATAGAGCACAGGGGGGCTCAAGACTATGGCTACACCTTC. Translation gives CASSIEHRGAQDYGYTF.

This clonotype was detected ten times or more. The chain joins TRBV20-1 to TRBJ2-7, with TRBD2 matching 11 bases. Losses at the gene ends were 6 bases for V and 4 bases for J; bases not matched to a gene: 8. The CDR3 length is 14 residues. Germline CDR1 and CDR2: DFQATT and SNEGSKA (reference sequence). CDR3 sequence (DNA): TGCAGTGCCAAAACTAGCGGGAGTGTTTACGAGCAGTACTTC. Protein product: CSAKTSGSVYEQYF.

This clonotype was observed many times. J is TRBJ1-3 and V is TRBV10-3, with 7 bases fitting TRBD1. Germline V lookup: CDR1 ENHRY, CDR2 SYGVKD. CDR3 length equals 13 residues. V gave up 10 bases and J gave up 0 bases; unmatched junction bases: 3. The CDR3 coding sequence is TGTGCCACCCGGGACAGCTCTGGAAACACCATATATTTT. It specifies CATRDSSGNTIYF.

This clonotype came up many times. The chain carries TRBV20-1 and TRBJ2-7, with 7 bases that match TRBD1. This CDR3 has 15 residues. The germline CDR1 and CDR2 sequences are DFQATT and SNEGSKA (reference sequence). V shed 4 bases, J shed 0 bases, and the junction held 9 bases outside the gene matches. The CDR3, as DNA: TGCAGTGCTAACGGGGAGTGGGACAGCTCCTACGAGCAGTACTTC. Amino acid sequence: CSANGEWDSSYEQYF.

This clonotype was recorded many times. CDR3 DNA sequence: TGCAGCGTTGCGTGGACTGACAGATATTGGTACTTC. Translating it yields CSVAWTDRYWYF. V and J are TRBV29-1 and TRBJ2-5; D is perhaps TRBD1 or TRBD2 (5 bases each). The length of the CDR3 is 12 residues. Trimming took off 4 bases at V and 13 bases at J, with 19 bases between the two ends. CDR1 and CDR2 (germline): SQVTM, ANQGSEA.

This clonotype was seen at least ten times. V usage is TRBV7-6 and J usage is TRBJ1-1; 8 bases line up with TRBD1. J lost 8 bases, V lost 3 bases, and 5 bases had no gene match. This CDR3 spans 13 amino acids. Germline V gene lookup returns CDR1 SGHVS and CDR2 FNYEAQ. CDR3 DNA sequence: TGTGCCAGCAGCTTTAAGCAGGGGGCCGAAGCTTTCTTT. Protein sequence: CASSFKQGAEAFF.

A few counts support this clonotype. The chain links TRBV27 to TRBJ1-1, with 8 nucleotides matching TRBD1. The V gene end was trimmed by 8 bases and the J gene end by 4 bases; junction bases not matched to a gene: 6. The CDR3 is made up of 13 amino acids. Looked up from germline, CDR1 is MNHEY and CDR2 is SMNVEV (reference sequence). In nucleotides, the CDR3 is TGTGCCAGCGAGGACAGGGTGGGCACTGAAGCTTTCTTT. As protein: CASEDRVGTEAFF.

The V gene is TRBV29-1, the J gene TRBJ2-7, with 7 bases identical to TRBD2. CDR3 length: 13 residues. CDR1 is SQVTM and CDR2 is ANQGSEA in the germline V gene. Germline trimming cut 6 bases from V and 3 bases from J; bases unmatched to any gene: 8. As DNA, the CDR3 is TGCAGCGTAAGTGGGGCTAGCGGCTACGAGCAGTACTTC. Its protein product is CSVSGASGYEQYF.

In this sample, this clonotype turned up many times. The rearrangement links TRBV2 to TRBJ2-7; D is ambiguous. V dropped 4 bases and J dropped 2 bases, with 12 bases sitting between them. Germline CDR1 reads SNHLY; CDR2 reads FYNNEI. This CDR3 comprises 14 residues. The CDR3 DNA is TGTGCCAGCAGTGTTAGTCAGCTAGCCTACGAGCAGTACTTC. This encodes CASSVSQLAYEQYF.

This clonotype was seen ten or more times. V is TRBV7-2 and J is TRBJ2-5; perhaps TRBD2 as D (6 bases). Trimming left V 4 bases short and J 5 bases short, with 20 bases between. The CDR3 has 16 residues. The germline gives CDR1 SGHTA, CDR2 FQGNSA. The CDR3 is CASSYLTTSSGETQYF. CDR3 bases: TGTGCCAGCAGCTACCTAACGACTAGTTCAGGGGAGACCCAGTACTTC.

A note on this clonotype: Possible read error: a much larger clone is one base away. The chain employs TRBV7-2 and TRBJ2-5; 11 bases agree with TRBD1. CDR1 and CDR2 (germline): SGHTA, FQGNSA. The junction had 10 bases not matched to a gene; V was cut back by 5 bases and J by 5 bases. The CDR3 spans 16 residues. The CDR3 region has the DNA TGTGCCAGCAGCCCCGGACAGGGGGCACGGGCGGAGACCCAGTACTTC. It encodes CASSPGQGARAETQYF.

The genes are TRBV15 and TRBJ2-5; TRBD1 aligns across 10 bases. The DNA end is a closer match to TRBJ2-7, so the J assignment may be wrong. Germline V gene data show CDR1 as LNHNV and CDR2 as YYDKDF (reference sequence). CDR3 length: 16 residues. CDR3 bases: TGTGCCACCGGATGGGTCACCGGGACAGGGGTCGACGAGCAGTACTTC. This gives the protein CATGWVTGTGVDEQYF.

This clonotype was counted many times. The chain employs TRBV7-2 and TRBJ1-2; D uncertain. Between the trimmed V and J ends, which lost 0 bases and 3 bases, there was a span of 17 bases. CDR3 length: 17 residues. The germline V gene has CDR1 SGHTA and CDR2 FQGNSA. CDR3 amino acids: CASSLASLIDSDYGYTF. DNA for the CDR3: TGTGCCAGCAGCTTAGCGAGTTTAATAGACTCTGACTATGGCTACACCTTC.

This clonotype was observed many times. The DNA of the CDR3 is TGTGCCAGCAGCTTCCGGGACGGCTACGAGCAGTACTTC. Translation gives CASSFRDGYEQYF. The V call is TRBV12-3 or TRBV12-4, the J call TRBJ2-7; possibly TRBD1 or TRBD2 for D (5 bases each). CDR3 length equals 13 residues. V gave up 6 bases and J gave up 3 bases, with 12 bases separating them.

This clonotype was seen repeatedly, ten times or more. The rearrangement joins TRBV19 to TRBJ1-1, with D unclear. CDR3 length: 13 amino acids. The germline gives CDR1 LNHDA, CDR2 SQIVND (reference sequence). The ends were cut back, 4 bases at V and 5 bases at J, with 11 bases in the middle. This CDR3 is CASSTWVATEAFF. CDR3 DNA sequence: TGTGCCAGTAGTACCTGGGTGGCGACTGAAGCTTTCTTT.